This entry is about one T cell receptor (beta chain). Original analysis: Nucleated cell number was recorded as an estimate derived from reference gene primer amplification. Measured with immunoSEQ multiplex PCR; TCRdb has only the in-frame clones, and not every one. The V and J calls and clone size are taken from that table; D and trimming were inferred from the DNA. The repertoire includes 380,000 or so clones, roughly 90% of them detected once, and more than 1% sits in the top ten. V was pared by 4 bases and J by 0 bases, with 8 bases of the junction left unmatched. The CDR3 spans 17 residues. The germline V gene has CDR1 MNHEY and CDR2 SMNVEV (reference sequence). This record comes from a study of blood T cell repertoires in COVID-19.

Specimen: peripheral blood. The rearrangement uses TRBV27 and TRBJ2-3; 9 bases map to TRBD2. This TCR was sampled from a man in his forties with acute or convalescent COVID-19. Here the CDR3 reads CASSSLHLAGSTDTQYF. For the CDR3, the DNA is TGTGCCAGCAGTTCCCTACACCTAGCGGGGAGCACAGATACGCAGTATTTT.